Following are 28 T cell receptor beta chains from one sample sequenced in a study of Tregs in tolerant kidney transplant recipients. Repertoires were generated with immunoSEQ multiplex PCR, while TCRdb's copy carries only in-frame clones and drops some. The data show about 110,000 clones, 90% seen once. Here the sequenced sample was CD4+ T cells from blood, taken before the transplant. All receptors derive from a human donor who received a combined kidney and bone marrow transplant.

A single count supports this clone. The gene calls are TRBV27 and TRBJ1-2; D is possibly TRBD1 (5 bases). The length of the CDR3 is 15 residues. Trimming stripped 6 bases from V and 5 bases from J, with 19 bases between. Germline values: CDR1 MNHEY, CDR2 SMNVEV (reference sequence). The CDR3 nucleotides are TGTGCCAGCAGCCGGTTAGGGGCTGGGATGTATGGCTACACCTTC. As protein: CASSRLGAGMYGYTF.

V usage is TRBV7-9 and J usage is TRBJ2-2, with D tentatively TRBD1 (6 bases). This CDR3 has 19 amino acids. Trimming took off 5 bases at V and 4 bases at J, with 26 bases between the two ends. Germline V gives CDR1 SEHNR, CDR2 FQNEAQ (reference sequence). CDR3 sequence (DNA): TGTGCCAGCAGCGCCATTACAGGGTTCGTGTGGGCGAGCACCGGGGAGCTGTTTTTT. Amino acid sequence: CASSAITGFVWASTGELFF.

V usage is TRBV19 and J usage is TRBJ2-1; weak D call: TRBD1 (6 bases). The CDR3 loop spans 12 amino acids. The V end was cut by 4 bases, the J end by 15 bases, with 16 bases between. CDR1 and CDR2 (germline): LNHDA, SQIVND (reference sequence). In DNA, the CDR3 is TGTGCCAGTAGTACCTCCAGGGGTAAGGGGTTCTTC. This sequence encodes CASSTSRGKGFF.

CDR3 sequence: CASSYRQGWDEAFF. For the CDR3, the DNA is TGTGCCAGCAGTTACCGGCAGGGTTGGGATGAAGCTTTCTTT. V and J are TRBV6-5 and TRBJ1-1; D is possibly TRBD1 (5 bases). CDR3 length: 14 residues. CDR1 is MNHEY, CDR2 SVGAGI, per germline. V lost 2 bases to trimming and J lost 7 bases, with 14 bases between them.

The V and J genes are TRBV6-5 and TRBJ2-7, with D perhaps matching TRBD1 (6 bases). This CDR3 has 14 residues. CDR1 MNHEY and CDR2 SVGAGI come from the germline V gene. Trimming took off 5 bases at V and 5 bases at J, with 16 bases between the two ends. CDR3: CASSRSLQGHEQYF. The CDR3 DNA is TGTGCCAGCAGTCGATCCTTACAGGGTCACGAGCAGTACTTC.

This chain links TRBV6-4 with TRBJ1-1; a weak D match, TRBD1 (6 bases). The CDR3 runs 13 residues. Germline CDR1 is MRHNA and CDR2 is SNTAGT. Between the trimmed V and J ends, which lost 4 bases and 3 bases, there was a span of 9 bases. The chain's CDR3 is CASSVEGDTEAFF. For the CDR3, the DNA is TGTGCCAGCAGTGTAGAGGGGGACACTGAAGCTTTCTTT.

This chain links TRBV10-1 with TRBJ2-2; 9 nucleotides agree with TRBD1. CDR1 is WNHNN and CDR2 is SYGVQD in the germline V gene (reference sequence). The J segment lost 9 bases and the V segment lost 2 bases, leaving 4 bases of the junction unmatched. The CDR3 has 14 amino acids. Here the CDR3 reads CASSEGQGFRELFF. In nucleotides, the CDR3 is TGCGCCAGCAGTGAGGGACAGGGGTTTCGGGAGCTGTTTTTT.

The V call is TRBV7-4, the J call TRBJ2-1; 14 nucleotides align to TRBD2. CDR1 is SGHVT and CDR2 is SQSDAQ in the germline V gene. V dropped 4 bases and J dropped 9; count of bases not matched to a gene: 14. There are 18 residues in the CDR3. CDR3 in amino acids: CASSSPPPATSGRAEQFF. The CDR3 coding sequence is TGTGCCAGCAGCTCGCCCCCCCCTGCGACTAGCGGGAGGGCTGAGCAGTTCTTC.

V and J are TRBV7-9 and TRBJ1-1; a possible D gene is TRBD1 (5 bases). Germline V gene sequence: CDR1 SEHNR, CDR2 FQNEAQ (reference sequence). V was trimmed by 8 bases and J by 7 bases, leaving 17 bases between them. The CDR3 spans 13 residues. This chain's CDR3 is CASLSTAGSEAFF. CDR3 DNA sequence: TGTGCCAGCCTATCGACAGCCGGTAGTGAAGCTTTCTTT.

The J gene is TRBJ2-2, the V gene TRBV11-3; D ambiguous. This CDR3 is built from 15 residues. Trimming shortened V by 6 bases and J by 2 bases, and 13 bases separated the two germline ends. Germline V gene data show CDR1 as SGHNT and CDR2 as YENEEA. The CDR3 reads CASSPSTLNTGELFF. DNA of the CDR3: TGTGCCAGCAGTCCGTCTACTCTCAACACCGGGGAGCTGTTTTTT.

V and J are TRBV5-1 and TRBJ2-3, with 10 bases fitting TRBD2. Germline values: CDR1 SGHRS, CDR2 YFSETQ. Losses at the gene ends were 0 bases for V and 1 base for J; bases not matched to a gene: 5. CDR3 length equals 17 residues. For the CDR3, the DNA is TGCGCCAGCAGCTTGGCCCGCCTAGCGGGAGGCACAGATACGCAGTATTTT. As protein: CASSLARLAGGTDTQYF.

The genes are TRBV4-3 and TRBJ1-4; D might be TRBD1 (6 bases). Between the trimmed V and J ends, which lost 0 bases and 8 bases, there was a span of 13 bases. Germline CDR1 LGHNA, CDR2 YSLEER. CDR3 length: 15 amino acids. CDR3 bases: TGCGCCAGCAGCCAAGACGGCAGCAGGGGCGAAAAACTGTTTTTT. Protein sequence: CASSQDGSRGEKLFF.

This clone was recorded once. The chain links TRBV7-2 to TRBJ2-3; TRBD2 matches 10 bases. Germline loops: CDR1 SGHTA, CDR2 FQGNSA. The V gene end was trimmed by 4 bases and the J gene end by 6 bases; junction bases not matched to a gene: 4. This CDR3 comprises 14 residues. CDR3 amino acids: CASSSGLAVDTQYF. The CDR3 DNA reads TGTGCCAGCAGCTCCGGACTAGCGGTGGATACGCAGTATTTT.

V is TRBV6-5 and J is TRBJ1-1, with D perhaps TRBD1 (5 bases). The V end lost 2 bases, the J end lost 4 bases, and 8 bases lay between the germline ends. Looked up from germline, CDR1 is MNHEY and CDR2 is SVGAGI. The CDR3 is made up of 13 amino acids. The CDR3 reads CASSYVGGTEAFF. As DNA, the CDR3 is TGTGCCAGCAGTTACGTCGGGGGCACTGAAGCTTTCTTT.

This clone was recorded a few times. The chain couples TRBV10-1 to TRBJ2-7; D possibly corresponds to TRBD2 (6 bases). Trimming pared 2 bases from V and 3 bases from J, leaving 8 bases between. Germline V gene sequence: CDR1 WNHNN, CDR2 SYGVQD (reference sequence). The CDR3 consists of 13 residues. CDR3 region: CASSERRDYEQYF. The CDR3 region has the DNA TGCGCCAGCAGTGAGAGGCGGGACTACGAGCAGTACTTC.

Written as DNA, the CDR3 is TGTGCCAGCAGCGTACGGAGCCGCACAGATACGCAGTATTTT. Its translation is CASSVRSRTDTQYF. The J gene is TRBJ2-3, the V gene TRBV9; no clear D gene. The CDR3 is made up of 14 amino acids. Trimming cost V 1 base and J 1 base, with 7 bases left between them. Germline V lookup: CDR1 SGDLS, CDR2 YYNGEE. Together with reference TRBV9 and TRBJ2-3, the CDR3 gives the full variable domain: DSGVTQTPKHLITATGQRVTLRCSPRSGDLSVYWYQQSLDQGLQFLIQYYNGEERAKGNILERFSAQQFPDLHSELNLSSLELGDSALYFCASSVRSRTDTQYFGPGTRLTVL.

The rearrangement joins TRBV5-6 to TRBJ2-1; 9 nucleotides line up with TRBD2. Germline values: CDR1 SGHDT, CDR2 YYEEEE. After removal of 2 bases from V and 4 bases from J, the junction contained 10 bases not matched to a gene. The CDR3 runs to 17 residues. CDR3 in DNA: TGTGCCAGCAGCTTAGCGGGGGGCTCCCTTAAGTACAATGAGCAGTTCTTC. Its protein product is CASSLAGGSLKYNEQFF.

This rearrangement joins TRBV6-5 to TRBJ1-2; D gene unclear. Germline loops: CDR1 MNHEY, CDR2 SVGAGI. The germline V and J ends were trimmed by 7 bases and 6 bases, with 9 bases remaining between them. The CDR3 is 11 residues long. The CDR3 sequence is CASNRRDGYTF. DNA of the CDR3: TGTGCCAGCAACCGGCGGGATGGCTACACCTTC.

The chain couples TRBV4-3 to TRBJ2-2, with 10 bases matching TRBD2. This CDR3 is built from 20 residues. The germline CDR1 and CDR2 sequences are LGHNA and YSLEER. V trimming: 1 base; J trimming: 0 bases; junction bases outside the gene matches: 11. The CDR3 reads CASSQVRLLAGDSNTGELFF. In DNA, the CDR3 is TGCGCCAGCAGCCAAGTTCGTTTGCTAGCGGGAGATTCGAACACCGGGGAGCTGTTTTTT.

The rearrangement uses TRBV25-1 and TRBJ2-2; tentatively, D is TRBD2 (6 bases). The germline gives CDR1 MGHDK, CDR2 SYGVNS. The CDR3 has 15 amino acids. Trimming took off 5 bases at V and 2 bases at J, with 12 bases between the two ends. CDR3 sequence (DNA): TGTGCCAGCAGTACCGGGACTTTAAACACCGGGGAGCTGTTTTTT. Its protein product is CASSTGTLNTGELFF.

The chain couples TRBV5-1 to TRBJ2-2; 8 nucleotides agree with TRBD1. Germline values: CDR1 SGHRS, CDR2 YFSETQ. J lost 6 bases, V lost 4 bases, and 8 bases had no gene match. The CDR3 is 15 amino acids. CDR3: CASSIDRGLAGELFF. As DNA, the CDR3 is TGCGCCAGCAGCATCGACAGGGGTCTCGCCGGGGAGCTGTTTTTT.

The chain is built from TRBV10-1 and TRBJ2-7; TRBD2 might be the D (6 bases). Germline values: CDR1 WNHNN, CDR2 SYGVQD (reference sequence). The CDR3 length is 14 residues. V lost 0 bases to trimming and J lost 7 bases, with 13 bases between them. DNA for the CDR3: TGCGCCAGCAGTGAGTCGAGGTCTGGAGGGGAGCAGTACTTC. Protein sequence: CASSESRSGGEQYF.

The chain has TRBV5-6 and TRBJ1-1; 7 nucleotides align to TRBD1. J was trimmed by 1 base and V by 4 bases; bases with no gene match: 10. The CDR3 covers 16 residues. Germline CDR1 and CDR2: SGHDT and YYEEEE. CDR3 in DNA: TGTGCCAGCAGCCTTTTAGGGACAGTACAGAACACTGAAGCTTTCTTT. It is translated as CASSLLGTVQNTEAFF.

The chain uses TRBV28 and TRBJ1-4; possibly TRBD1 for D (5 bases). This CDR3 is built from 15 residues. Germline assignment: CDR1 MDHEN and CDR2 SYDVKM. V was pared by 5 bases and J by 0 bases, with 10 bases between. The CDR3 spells CASSTGSATNEKLFF. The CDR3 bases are TGTGCCAGCAGTACAGGATCAGCAACTAATGAAAAACTGTTTTTT.

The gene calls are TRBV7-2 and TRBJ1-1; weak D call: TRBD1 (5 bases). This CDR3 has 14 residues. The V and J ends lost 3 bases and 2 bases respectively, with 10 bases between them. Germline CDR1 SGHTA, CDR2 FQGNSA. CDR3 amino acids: CASSLTTANTEAFF. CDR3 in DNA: TGTGCCAGCAGCTTGACGACAGCAAACACTGAAGCTTTCTTT.

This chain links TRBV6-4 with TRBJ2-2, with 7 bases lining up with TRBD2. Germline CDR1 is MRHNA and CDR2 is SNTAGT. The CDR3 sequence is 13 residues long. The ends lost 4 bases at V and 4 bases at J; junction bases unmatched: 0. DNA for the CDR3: TGTGCCAGCAGTGCGGGAGGCACCGGGGAGCTGTTTTTT. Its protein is CASSAGGTGELFF.

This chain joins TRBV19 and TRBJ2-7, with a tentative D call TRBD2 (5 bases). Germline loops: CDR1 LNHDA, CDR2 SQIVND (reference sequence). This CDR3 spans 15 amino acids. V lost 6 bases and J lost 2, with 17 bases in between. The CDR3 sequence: CASSVSWMEAYEQYF. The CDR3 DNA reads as TGTGCCAGTAGCGTCAGCTGGATGGAGGCCTACGAGCAGTACTTC. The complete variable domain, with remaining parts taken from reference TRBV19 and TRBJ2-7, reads DGGITQSPKYLFRKEGQNVTLSCEQNLNHDAMYWYRQDPGQGLRLIYYSQIVNDFQKGDIAEGYSVSREKKESFPLTVTSAQKNPTAFYLCASSVSWMEAYEQYFGPGTRLTVT.

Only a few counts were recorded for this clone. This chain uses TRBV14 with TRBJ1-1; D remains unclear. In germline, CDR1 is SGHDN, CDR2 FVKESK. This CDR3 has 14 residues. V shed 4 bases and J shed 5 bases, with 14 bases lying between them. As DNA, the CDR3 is TGTGCCAGCAGCCGGACCCAACTAGGGACTGAAGCTTTCTTT. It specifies CASSRTQLGTEAFF. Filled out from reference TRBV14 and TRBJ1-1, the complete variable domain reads EAGVTQFPSHSVIEKGQTVTLRCDPISGHDNLYWYRRVMGKEIKFLLHFVKESKQDESGMPNNRFLAERTGGTYSTLKVQPAELEDSGVYFCASSRTQLGTEAFFGQGTRLTVV.